Following are 2 T cell receptor beta chains from one sample sequenced in a study of cytomegalovirus exposure and HLA in healthy donors. Clones were sequenced by immunoSEQ multiplex PCR, and TCRdb holds only the in-frame ones, with some missing. The sample carries roughly 130,000 clones, more than 70% recorded once. Sequenced input: PBMCs. The receptors here all came from a man aged 30 to 45 in good health and CMV-seronegative.

This clone has just a few counts. The chain employs TRBV27 and TRBJ2-5; tentatively, D is TRBD1 (6 bases). V lost 4 bases and J 3 bases, leaving 9 bases between the germline ends. This CDR3 is built from 13 residues. Germline CDR1 is MNHEY and CDR2 is SMNVEV (reference sequence). The CDR3 bases are TGTGCCAGCAGTTGGGACATTGAAGAGACCCAGTACTTC. It is translated as CASSWDIEETQYF.

The chain carries TRBV23-1 and TRBJ2-2; D ambiguous. TRBV23-1 carries the ORF label, with uncertain function. Between the trimmed V and J ends, which lost 6 bases and 4 bases, there was a span of 3 bases. The CDR3 has 11 amino acids. CDR3 coding DNA: TGCGCCAGCAGGGCCACCGGGGAGCTGTTTTTT. Its translation is CASRATGELFF.